What follows describes a single TCR beta chain. Antigen: not known. This specimen comes from a study of shared clonotypes between healthy human individuals. General study results and limits: Expectations were that clonotype sharing among donors would be affected by sequencing depth.

Germline CDR1 reads SEHNR; CDR2 reads FQNEAQ (reference sequence). The CDR3 runs to 13 residues. The germline V and J ends were trimmed by 4 bases and 5 bases, with 11 bases remaining between them. Splitting of CD4+ cells produced CD45RA+ naive and CD45RA-negative memory subsets. Sequenced by immunoSEQ multiplex PCR; TCRdb stores in-frame clones only, minus some. The sample has more than 2,000,000 clones; 90% to 95% are singletons. This TCR came from a man aged 18 to 29 in good health. This chain links TRBV7-9 with TRBJ2-5; D is ambiguous. The sequenced sample consisted of naive CD4+ T cells sorted from blood. Described subset: CD45RA+ positively selected. CDR3 sequence: CASSSERWETQYF. CDR3 nucleotide sequence: TGTGCCAGCAGCTCCGAGAGGTGGGAGACCCAGTACTTC.